This note documents a single T cell receptor beta chain sequence. This record comes from a study of blood T cell repertoires in COVID-19. Data came from immunoSEQ multiplex PCR; TCRdb stores just in-frame clones and leaves some out. The sample records approximately 200,000 clones, about 85% being singletons. The CDR3 covers 14 residues. Trimming removed 3 bases from V and 4 bases from J; junction bases left unmatched: 4. Germline V gives CDR1 LNHDA, CDR2 SQIVND (reference sequence). This TCR derives from a woman aged 40 to 49 with COVID-19, enrolled during active disease. This chain links TRBV19 with TRBJ2-3; TRBD1 matches 7 bases. Sequenced material: peripheral blood. CDR3 DNA sequence: TGTGCCAGTAGTATGACAGGGACGGCAGATACGCAGTATTTT. Its translation is CASSMTGTADTQYF. Filled out from reference TRBV19 and TRBJ2-3, the complete variable domain reads DGGITQSPKYLFRKEGQNVTLSCEQNLNHDAMYWYRQDPGQGLRLIYYSQIVNDFQKGDIAEGYSVSREKKESFPLTVTSAQKNPTAFYLCASSMTGTADTQYFGPGTRLTVL.